This TCR beta chain was profiled in a study of identical twins. Findings of the study overall: Donors were not followed over many years; analysis was cross-sectional. Recombination models fit unrelated individuals' TCR alpha sharing but underestimated twins'.

Notes on this clonotype: Its target is not known.

The CDR3 is 14 residues long. Between the trimmed V and J ends, which lost 5 bases and 1 base, there was a span of 11 bases. The V gene's germline CDR1 is DFQATT and CDR2 SNEGSKA (reference sequence). A template switching step contributed a universal primer site, while unique molecular identifiers were present in the cDNA. TCRdb analysed the 5' RACE reads with MiXCR anew, one entry per CDR3 protein. The table includes nearly 650,000 distinct CDR3 sequences, around 7.4% detected once. This sample also appeared in a second study, on yellow fever vaccine responses in identical twins. Turning to that study: After vaccination, twins' T cell response reportedly seemed partly convergent, partly personalized.

This clonotype was obtained from a woman younger than 35 in good health. The chain joins TRBV20-1 to TRBJ2-2; D is unclear. Sequenced material: PBMCs. The CDR3 region is CSAPRTGNTGELFF. CDR3 bases: TGCAGTGCTCCCCGGACGGGGAACACCGGGGAGCTGTTTTTT.